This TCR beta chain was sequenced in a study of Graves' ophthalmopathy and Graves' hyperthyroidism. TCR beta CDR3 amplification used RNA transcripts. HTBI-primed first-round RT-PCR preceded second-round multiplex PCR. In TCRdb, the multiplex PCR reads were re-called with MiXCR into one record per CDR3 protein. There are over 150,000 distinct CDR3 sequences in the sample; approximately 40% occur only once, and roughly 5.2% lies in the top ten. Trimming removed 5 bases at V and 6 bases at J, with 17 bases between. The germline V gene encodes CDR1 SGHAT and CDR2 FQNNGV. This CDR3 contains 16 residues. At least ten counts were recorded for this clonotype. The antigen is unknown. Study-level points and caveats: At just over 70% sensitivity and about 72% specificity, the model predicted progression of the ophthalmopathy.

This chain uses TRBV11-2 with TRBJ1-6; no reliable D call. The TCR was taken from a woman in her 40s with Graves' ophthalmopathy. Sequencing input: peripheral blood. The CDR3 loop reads CASSPRTARSNSPLHF. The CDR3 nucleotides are TGTGCCAGCAGCCCCCGGACGGCCAGGAGTAATTCACCCCTCCACTTT.